This entry lists 14 T cell receptor beta chains sequenced from one sample in a study of T cell repertoires in cytomegalovirus infection. Antigens for these TCRs are unknown. Each CDR3 protein is one row after TCRdb ran MiXCR on the reads. There are roughly 920,000 distinct CDR3 sequences in the sample; under 40% occur only once, and around an eighth lies in the top ten. The sequencing used cultured CD8+ T cells from PBMCs, collected from culture after CMV antigen stimulation. These receptors were collected from a human donor in good health (CMV status not recorded). Some clones in this sample may be carry-over from other donors' samples.

This clonotype was counted between two and nine times. J is TRBJ1-2 and V is TRBV27; no clear D. The germline V gene encodes CDR1 MNHEY and CDR2 SMNVEV (reference sequence). V lost 10 bases and J 8 bases, leaving 17 bases between the germline ends. This CDR3 has 12 residues. CDR3 sequence reads: CATLRRHRGYTF. The DNA for the CDR3 is TGTGCCACCCTTCGGCGACACAGAGGCTACACCTTC.

This clonotype was picked up a small number of times. The chain is built from TRBV19 and TRBJ2-2; 8 nucleotides align to TRBD1. The CDR3 runs 16 residues. V lost 5 bases and J lost 4; bases outside the gene matches: 9. CDR1 is LNHDA, CDR2 SQIVND, per germline (reference sequence). CDR3 protein: CASSPLTGEVTGELFF. CDR3 in DNA: TGTGCCAGTAGTCCTTTGACAGGGGAAGTCACCGGGGAGCTGTTTTTT.

V and J are TRBV11-2 and TRBJ1-1; D perhaps matches TRBD1 (5 bases). Germline assignment: CDR1 SGHAT and CDR2 FQNNGV. V was cut by 0 bases and J by 3 bases, with 14 bases left in between. The CDR3 contains 16 residues. CDR3 in amino acids: CASSLDLPGLDTEAFF. DNA of the CDR3: TGTGCCAGCAGCTTAGACCTCCCGGGGCTGGACACTGAAGCTTTCTTT.

J is TRBJ1-2 and V is TRBV20-1; 7 positions match TRBD1. This CDR3 has 15 residues. V was pared by 0 bases and J by 0 bases, with 4 bases of the junction left unmatched. CDR1 is DFQATT, CDR2 SNEGSKA, per germline (reference sequence). CDR3 amino acids: CSARDNQGANYGYTF. The CDR3 region has the DNA TGCAGTGCTAGAGATAACCAGGGGGCTAACTATGGCTACACCTTC.

J is TRBJ2-5 and V is TRBV20-1; the match to TRBD1 covers 9 bases. The CDR3 is made up of 17 amino acids. With 5 bases clipped from V and 5 bases from J, the junction kept 18 bases outside the gene matches. Germline loops: CDR1 DFQATT, CDR2 SNEGSKA (reference sequence). This CDR3 is CSAEPGTGSLLWETQYF. DNA of the CDR3: TGCAGTGCTGAACCCGGGACAGGGAGCCTTTTATGGGAGACCCAGTACTTC.

Notes on this clonotype: A clone one base away is much larger, so this may be a read error. V usage is TRBV7-2 and J usage is TRBJ1-5; TRBD1 is a possible D gene (5 bases). Germline V CDR1 and CDR2: SGHTA, FQGNSA. The CDR3 sequence is 15 residues long. For the CDR3, the DNA is TGTGCCAGCAGCTTAGTTTGGCAGGGAAATCAGTCCCAGCATTTT. Translation gives CASSLVWQGNQSQHF.

This clonotype was observed a few times. The gene calls are TRBV15 and TRBJ1-1; D is perhaps TRBD1 (5 bases). V lost 0 bases and J lost 7, with 9 bases in between. Germline loops: CDR1 LNHNV, CDR2 YYDKDF (reference sequence). The CDR3 is 13 amino acids. The CDR3 DNA sequence: TGTGCCACCAGCAGAGAGAGGGGCGGTGAAGCTTTCTTT. Its translation: CATSRERGGEAFF.

This chain joins TRBV4-1 and TRBJ2-2; unclear D gene. CDR1 and CDR2 (germline): MGHRA, YSYEKL. The CDR3 contains 14 residues. Trimming pared 1 base from V and 3 bases from J, leaving 6 bases between. Here the CDR3 reads CASSQVPDTGELFF. The CDR3 DNA reads as TGCGCCAGCAGCCAAGTTCCGGACACCGGGGAGCTGTTTTTT.

This clonotype has ten or more counts. This sequence joins TRBV18 and TRBJ2-3; no clear D. V was shortened by 7 bases and J by 2 bases, with 7 bases between the two germline ends. The germline CDR1 and CDR2 sequences are KGHSH and LQKENI. CDR3 length: 12 residues. The CDR3 DNA is TGTGCCAGCTGGACCGACACAGATACGCAGTATTTT. It translates to CASWTDTDTQYF. Drawing the rest from reference TRBV18 and TRBJ2-3, the complete variable domain is NAGVMQNPRHLVRRRGQEARLRCSPMKGHSHVYWYRQLPEEGLKFMVYLQKENIIDESGMPKERFSAEFPKEGPSILRIQQVVRGDSAAYFCASWTDTDTQYFGPGTRLTVL.

Notes on this clonotype: It may be a read error: a sequence one base away is much more abundant. This chain links TRBV7-8 with TRBJ2-3; D not certain. This CDR3 comprises 16 residues. Germline CDR1 and CDR2: SGHVS and FQNEAQ. CDR3 nucleotides: TGTACCAGCAGCTTAGGACCGCGCGCGATAGAGGATACGCAGTATTTT. Residues: CTSSLGPRAIEDTQYF.

The chain uses TRBV7-8 and TRBJ2-1; the D gene is possibly TRBD2 (6 bases). V was cut by 1 base and J by 3 bases, with 13 bases left in between. The CDR3 loop spans 16 amino acids. Per germline, CDR1 SGHVS and CDR2 FQNEAQ. CDR3 in amino acids: CASSLEGLLLYNEQFF. CDR3 bases: TGTGCCAGCAGCTTAGAGGGACTTCTTCTCTACAATGAGCAGTTCTTC.

As concerns this clonotype: One base away lies a much larger clone, so this may be a sequencing read error. The rearrangement uses TRBV7-2 and TRBJ1-4, with unresolved D. The CDR3 is made up of 15 amino acids. Germline V gives CDR1 SGHTA, CDR2 FQGNSA. V was trimmed by 2 bases and J by 3 bases, leaving 10 bases between them. CDR3 nucleotides: TGTACCAGCAGCTTACTCCACGGGGCTAATGAAAAACTGTTTTTT. It encodes CTSSLLHGANEKLFF.

This clonotype came up once. At one boundary the junction diverges from the germline segment, which might be a read error. The chain is built from TRBV12-3 or TRBV12-4 and TRBJ1-1, with 7 bases that match TRBD1. The CDR3 runs 13 residues. The CDR3 reads CTSSSGGWTEAFF. Written as DNA, the CDR3 is TGTACCAGCAGTTCAGGGGGTTGGACTGAAGCTTTCTTT.

This clonotype was observed at least ten times. V gene TRBV7-6 combines with J gene TRBJ2-3; D is possibly TRBD2 (7 bases). The ends were cut back, 5 bases at V and 3 bases at J, with 18 bases in the middle. CDR3 length: 16 residues. Germline CDR1 is SGHVS and CDR2 is FNYEAQ. CDR3 sequence reads: CASSPALGGGTDTQYF. Here the CDR3 DNA reads TGTGCCAGCAGCCCCGCCCTAGGGGGGGGTACAGATACGCAGTATTTT.